These 10 T cell receptor beta chains were all obtained from the same sample, sequenced in a study of T cells in Graves' hyperthyroidism and ophthalmopathy. Template material for amplifying TCR beta CDR3 regions consisted of RNA transcripts. The HTBI primer set served for first-round RT-PCR of the TCR CDR3. TCRdb re-derived calls from the multiplex PCR reads in MiXCR, one entry per CDR3 protein. The sample yields hundreds of thousands of distinct CDR3 sequences, 15% to 20% seen once. Material for sequencing was blood. These receptors came from a middle-aged man with Graves' ophthalmopathy.

The CDR3 loop reads CSVETAGGPNGELFF. In nucleotides, the CDR3 is TGCAGCGTTGAAACAGCGGGAGGGCCTAACGGGGAGCTGTTTTTT. This chain connects TRBV29-1 to TRBJ2-2, with 10 positions matching TRBD2. This CDR3 has 15 residues. The V gene's germline CDR1 is SQVTM and CDR2 ANQGSEA. The J segment lost 7 bases and the V segment lost 2 bases, leaving 7 bases of the junction unmatched.

The chain carries TRBV28 and TRBJ2-3; D perhaps matches TRBD2 (5 bases). V lost 2 bases and J lost 9, with 12 bases in between. CDR1 is MDHEN and CDR2 is SYDVKM in the germline V gene. The CDR3 has 13 residues. The DNA for the CDR3 is TGTGCCAGCAGTTTAGGGTCGGGGAGAACGCAGTATTTT. Its protein is CASSLGSGRTQYF.

The V gene is TRBV5-1, the J gene TRBJ2-2; unclear D gene. This CDR3 spans 14 amino acids. The V gene's germline CDR1 is SGHRS and CDR2 YFSETQ. V lost 5 bases to trimming and J lost 2 bases, with 10 bases between them. The CDR3 loop is CASSVDGNTGELFF. The DNA for the CDR3 is TGCGCCAGCAGTGTGGACGGTAACACCGGGGAGCTGTTTTTT.

The chain carries TRBV20-1 and TRBJ2-1; 15 positions agree with TRBD2. The germline gives CDR1 DFQATT, CDR2 SNEGSKA (reference sequence). The CDR3 is made up of 18 amino acids. Germline trimming cut 5 bases from V and 8 bases from J; bases unmatched to any gene: 16. The DNA for the CDR3 is TGCAGTGCTCCCAATCCCGGGACTAGCGGGAGGCCAAGGGATGAGCAGTTCTTC. It is translated as CSAPNPGTSGRPRDEQFF.

V gene TRBV28 combines with J gene TRBJ1-2; possible D gene TRBD1, 5 bases. Germline loops: CDR1 MDHEN, CDR2 SYDVKM. V was shortened by 0 bases and J by 7 bases, with 18 bases between the two germline ends. The CDR3 spans 16 residues. The CDR3 region is CASSLWQGPAVVGYTF. In DNA, the CDR3 is TGTGCCAGCAGTTTATGGCAGGGACCCGCGGTGGTTGGCTACACCTTC.

Comment on this clonotype: At one end, the junction sequence differs from germline, possibly due to a read error. The chain carries TRBV20-1 and TRBJ2-1, with 7 positions matching TRBD1. Germline-derived CDR1 and CDR2 are DFQATT and SNEGSKA (reference sequence). This CDR3 comprises 13 residues. In DNA, the CDR3 is TGCAGTGCTAAAACAGGGGTTTACAATGAGCAGTCCTTC. Residues: CSAKTGVYNEQSF.

With regard to this clonotype: A much larger clone sits a single nucleotide away, making a read error possible. The CDR3 sequence is CASSWSSYSEQFF. In DNA form, the CDR3 reads TGTGCCAGCAGTTGGAGCTCCTACAGTGAGCAGTTCTTC. V and J are TRBV28 and TRBJ2-1, with D unresolved. Germline V gene sequence: CDR1 MDHEN, CDR2 SYDVKM. The CDR3 spans 13 residues.

This clonotype has at least ten counts. This chain links TRBV5-1 with TRBJ2-3; no reliable D call. V lost 1 base and J 2 bases, leaving 11 bases between the germline ends. CDR1 SGHRS and CDR2 YFSETQ come from the germline V gene. The CDR3 extends over 15 amino acids. The CDR3 region is CASSLISSLTDTQYF. The CDR3 coding sequence is TGCGCCAGCAGCTTGATCTCTTCCCTCACAGATACGCAGTATTTT.

This clonotype was counted between two and nine times. This sequence joins TRBV5-1 and TRBJ2-3; 9 nucleotides agree with TRBD1. J was trimmed by 2 bases and V by 3 bases; bases with no gene match: 7. This CDR3 contains 16 residues. Germline lookup yields CDR1 SGHRS and CDR2 YFSETQ. CDR3 amino acids: CASSSRQGGFTDTQYF. In DNA, the CDR3 is TGCGCCAGCAGCTCCAGACAGGGGGGATTCACAGATACGCAGTATTTT.

J is TRBJ2-7 and V is TRBV15; 10 bases fit TRBD2. The CDR3 sequence is 14 residues long. With 4 bases clipped from V and 5 bases from J, the junction kept 5 bases outside the gene matches. The germline gives CDR1 LNHNV, CDR2 YYDKDF (reference sequence). The CDR3 spells CATSNSGGTDEQYF. The CDR3 DNA sequence: TGTGCCACCAGCAATAGCGGGGGGACGGACGAGCAGTACTTC. The full variable domain, completed using reference TRBV15 and TRBJ2-7, is DAMVIQNPRYQVTQFGKPVTLSCSQTLNHNVMYWYQQKSSQAPKLLFHYYDKDFNNEADTPDNFQSRRPNTSFCFLDIRSPGLGDTAMYLCATSNSGGTDEQYFGPGTRLTVT.